The 4 T cell receptor beta chains in this list originate from one sample, sequenced in a study of blood T cell repertoires in COVID-19. Produced via immunoSEQ multiplex PCR; TCRdb's table is partial and in-frame only. Among about 300,000 clones listed, around four fifths were seen once. The specimen sequenced was peripheral blood. These receptors all come from a woman between 50 and 59 years old with acute or convalescent COVID-19.

This chain links TRBV7-3 with TRBJ2-2, with TRBD2 matching 7 bases. Germline values: CDR1 SGHTA, CDR2 FQGTGA. The CDR3 is made up of 15 amino acids. Trimming at V came to 2 bases and at J to 4 bases, leaving 4 bases not matched to a gene. The CDR3 coding sequence is TGTGCCAGCAGCTTATCGGGGGGTGGCACCGGGGAGCTGTTTTTT. Translating it yields CASSLSGGGTGELFF.

The rearrangement links TRBV30 to TRBJ2-7; D remains ambiguous. The CDR3 covers 12 residues. Germline V gives CDR1 GTSNPN, CDR2 SVGIG (reference sequence). CDR3 residues: CAHGRGSYEQYF. The CDR3 bases are TGTGCTCACGGAAGAGGCTCCTACGAGCAGTACTTC.

The CDR3 sequence: CASSVPGGFSETQYF. CDR3 sequence (DNA): TGTGCCAGCAGCGTCCCGGGGGGTTTCTCAGAGACCCAGTACTTC. The chain employs TRBV7-7 and TRBJ2-5, with TRBD2 identical over 7 bases. Trimming at V came to 5 bases and at J to 4 bases, leaving 10 bases not matched to a gene. CDR1 is SSHAT and CDR2 is FNYEAQ in the germline V gene (reference sequence). This CDR3 is built from 15 residues.

The chain links TRBV5-6 to TRBJ2-1; a possible D gene is TRBD2 (6 bases). The V end lost 2 bases, the J end lost 7 bases, and 22 bases lay between the germline ends. The CDR3 contains 17 residues. CDR1 and CDR2 (germline): SGHDT, YYEEEE. This chain's CDR3 is CASSFTRVLGAGNEQFF. Here the CDR3 DNA reads TGTGCCAGCAGCTTTACCCGGGTCCTGGGTGCGGGGAATGAGCAGTTCTTC. The variable domain in full, with the rest retrieved from reference TRBV5-6 and TRBJ2-1, is DAGVTQSPTHLIKTRGQQVTLRCSPKSGHDTVSWYQQALGQGPQFIFQYYEEEERQRGNFPDRFSGHQFPNYSSELNVNALLLGDSALYLCASSFTRVLGAGNEQFFGPGTRLTVL.